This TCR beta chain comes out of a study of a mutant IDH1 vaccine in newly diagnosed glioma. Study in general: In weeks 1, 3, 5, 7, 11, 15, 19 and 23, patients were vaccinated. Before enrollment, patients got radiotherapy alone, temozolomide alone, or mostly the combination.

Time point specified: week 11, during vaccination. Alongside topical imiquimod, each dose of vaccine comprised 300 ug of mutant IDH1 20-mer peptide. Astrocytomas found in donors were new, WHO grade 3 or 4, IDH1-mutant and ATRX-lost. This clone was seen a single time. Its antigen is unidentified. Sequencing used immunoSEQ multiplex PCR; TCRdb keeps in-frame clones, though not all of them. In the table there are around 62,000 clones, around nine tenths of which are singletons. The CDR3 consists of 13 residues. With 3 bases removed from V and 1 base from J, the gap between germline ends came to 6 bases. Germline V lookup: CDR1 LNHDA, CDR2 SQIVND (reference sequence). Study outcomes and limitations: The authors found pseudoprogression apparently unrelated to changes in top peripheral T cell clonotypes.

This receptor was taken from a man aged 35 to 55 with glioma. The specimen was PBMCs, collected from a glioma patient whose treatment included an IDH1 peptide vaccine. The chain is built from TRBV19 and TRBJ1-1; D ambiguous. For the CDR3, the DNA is TGTGCCAGTAGTATCGGGAAGAACACTGAAGCTTTCTTT. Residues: CASSIGKNTEAFF.